The entry that follows covers one T cell receptor beta chain sequence. What antigen it recognizes has not been identified. Base qualities are not at hand, and no much larger clone is one base apart. The CDR3 regions of human TCRbeta chains were analyzed by immunosequencing. Turning to the authors' computational methods: TCRs in the repertoires were matched against a reference library of SARS-CoV-2-specific TCRs that had been generated with the MIRA antigen-specificity platform. Breadth meant the fraction of unique TCRs that were SARS-CoV-2-associated, whereas depth meant the fraction of total T cells that were SARS-CoV-2-associated. Using the MIRA data, every spike-specific TCR was mapped to the spike region that the TCR reacted to and assigned to either a CD4 or a CD8 class. Log10-transformed breadth and depth values were compared by one-way ANOVA with Sidak's multiple comparisons tests. Not all clones reach the TCRdb copy of this immuneACCESS table, which keeps in-frame sequences only. Checked studies attribute under half of the gap to unresolved V genes and leave the rest unexplained. V, J and clone size are taken as reported in that table, and D and trimming were inferred from the DNA itself. Within this sample are about 40,000 clones, with around 90% of them counted one time only. More than 20% of the sample comes from the top ten.

In the paper's terms, the time point label means: about 28 days (+/-7) after the second vaccine dose. The intended sense of this specimen's treatment or condition label: meningococcal conjugate vaccine given as trial control. Samples from vaccinated people were obtained from the UK trials COV001 and COV002, which included a single-blind randomized controlled phase 2/3 trial of AZD1222 (ChAdOx1 nCoV-19) in healthy adults. Trial participant PBMC samples were collected at day 0 and day 28 after the second dose for TCRbeta chain sequencing. The data were obtained in a study of T cell responses to AZD1222 COVID-19 vaccine (dated by TCRdb to about 2021). In the study overall: TCR sequencing was performed for roughly 240 trial participants, of whom around 210 were given two doses of AZD1222 and some 26 were given two doses of MenACWY control vaccine. Trial participants were enrolled into age subgroups of 18-55, 56-69 and 70-plus years, which contained 148, 28 and 57 TCR-sequenced participants, respectively. What the study reported, not specific to this receptor: Participants were mostly white British and included more females than males, and it was suggested by the authors that clonal diversity may have been underestimated. Only 5 to 7 AZD1222 recipients were SARS-CoV-2 seropositive at baseline, limiting conclusions about previously exposed vaccinees. Reportedly, close to half of the unique spike-specific TCRs recognized epitopes lying outside the regions that are mutated in the B.1.351 and B.1.1.7 variants. After two AZD1222 doses, both the breadth and the depth of spike-specific TCRs were significantly higher than at day 0 and than in MenACWY recipients. In the small 56-69-year group, the increase in depth fell short of significance, most likely because of low power. Because no day 14 peak-response samples were available, the repertoires could be characterized only after the peak T cell response. Vaccine-associated CD4 TCRs spanned the whole spike protein, with dominant responses in regions 160-218 and 743-854.

Trimming removed 6 bases from V and 8 bases from J; the gene matches leave 10 bases unexplained. CDR1 is given as MNHEY and CDR2 as SVGAGI, both from the germline V gene. The CDR3, from cysteine to phenylalanine, totals 15 residues. The entry retains the CDR3 DNA only, 45 bases that are in frame from base 1. This sequence was found in an adult who received the MenACWY meningococcal vaccine as a control. The chain is encoded by TRBV6-5 joined to TRBJ2-7; the central 13 bases match TRBD2. This material consisted of peripheral blood, taken 28 days after the second dose of the MenACWY control vaccine. The DNA reads TGTGCCAGCAGACCGGGACTAGCGGGAATCGCAAAGCAGTACTTC. Translated, this is CASRPGLAGIAKQYF.